This T cell receptor beta chain is from a study of blood T cell repertoires in COVID-19. As for the study in general: Samples came from the United States, Italy and Spain, spanning acute and convalescent COVID-19. Nucleic acid was either cDNA or gDNA, and it came from T cells, B-cell-depleted T cells, or PBMCs.

Authors' analysis steps: It was from reference gene primer amplification that nucleated cell counts were estimated. Generated by immunoSEQ multiplex PCR, the TCRdb table keeps only in-frame clones and is missing some. V and J calls and clone size come straight from that table; D and trimming were deduced from the DNA. The sample comprises tens of thousands of clones, about three quarters of which are singletons, and 43% rests with the top ten. There are a few counts of this clone. The CDR3 is 12 residues long. The ends were cut back, 6 bases at V and 13 bases at J, with 19 bases in the middle. In germline, CDR1 is MDHEN, CDR2 SYDVKM.

J is TRBJ2-7 and V is TRBV28; D perhaps matches TRBD1 (5 bases). Sequencing was performed on peripheral blood. The origin of this receptor is a man aged 70-80 years with active or convalescent COVID-19. CDR3 coding DNA: TGTGCCAGCAGCCCCCCAGGGTTAGCTCGATACTTC. Its translation: CASSPPGLARYF. The full variable domain, in which reference TRBV28 and TRBJ2-7 provide the parts outside the CDR3, is DVKVTQSSRYLVKRTGEKVFLECVQDMDHENMFWYRQDPGLGLRLIYFSYDVKMKEKGDIPEGYSVSREKKERFSLILESASTNQTSMYLCASSPPGLARYFGPGTRLTVT.